This T cell receptor beta chain emerged from a study of shared clonotypes between healthy human individuals (dated by TCRdb to between 2020 and 2021). Notes on the research overall: Two women and a few men aged 18 to 49 years were included in the cohort. For each donor, CD4 naive and CD4 memory were each given three plates, CD8 naive was given two plates, and CD8 memory was given one plate. The study deeply sequenced blood TCR repertoires of about 5 healthy adults to estimate repertoire size and the extent of clonotype sharing between individuals. Libraries were prepared and TCR repertoires were sequenced by different laboratories using diverse techniques, in order to increase sequencing depth and limit assay-specific biases. Each donor's leukapheresis produced roughly between roughly 0.85 and 9.5 billion PBMCs. The investigation overall reported the following: Because the study included a small number of donors, the genetic and exposure-history diversity represented was limited. Compared with non-shared clonotypes, clonotypes shared by all four sorted-subset donors had higher generation probabilities. Sharing across four donors was observed for about 5% of naive CD4, over 3% of naive CD8, over 2% of memory CD4, and roughly 0.4% of memory CD8 clonotypes. Naive subsets generally had larger estimated clonotype richness than memory subsets did. Based on pairwise subsampling, the degree of clonotype sharing among donors was expected to be affected by sequencing depth. Incomplete sequencing was indicated by rarefaction of sorted-subset datasets, despite the large sequencing depth. Sampling was restricted to blood, and TCR repertoires in tissue are likely to differ from TCR repertoires in blood.

Using the deep immunoSEQ assay, TCR CDR3 regions were amplified from genomic DNA by multiplex PCR. Extracted genomic DNA from each cell subset was spread evenly across all wells of several immunoSEQ 96-well plates, with each plate serving as a replicate. Each replicate PCR for sorted subsets received around 200 ng genomic DNA, equal to about 30,000 T cell genomes. The purified libraries were quantified using a Qubit 3.0 fluorometer, sized with a Bioanalyzer 2100, and then quantified again using the KAPA Library Quantification kit. Every immunoSEQ 96-well plate was sequenced on a dedicated single-read 150-cycle Illumina NextSeq 550 flow cell. The authors processed their data as follows. The immunoSEQ output contained only junctional sequences without quality scores, so filtering could not match that applied to full-length reads. To assign V/J genes and CDR3, sequences were annotated using PyIR, a Python wrapper for IgBLAST v1.9, with IMGT germline references. Any read was removed if the V/J assignment was weak (E-value above 1e-6), the CDR3 was missing, or the read contained stop codons, out-of-frame junctions, or ambiguous translated residues. V3J clonotypes were defined by identical inferred V gene, J gene, and CDR3 amino acid sequence. To compute the percentage overlap between repertoires, the number of shared unique clonotypes was divided by the size of the smaller repertoire. Richness of each repertoire was evaluated using RTK rarefaction, the Chao1 estimator, and Recon v2.1 estimates of unobserved clonotypes. Generation probabilities were computed with OLGA for all TCRbeta clonotypes obtained by the gDNA method from several donors. What TCRdb holds here is the immuneACCESS table cut down to in-frame rearrangements. Part of the clones is not present; checked against another copy, under half of the missing clones reflect an unresolved V gene, and the others are unexplained. V and J calls and clone size come straight from that table; D and trimming were deduced from the DNA. The sample data list fewer than 2.5 million clones, and over 85% of these were observed just once. The ten largest clones take up around 0.37% of the sample.

Donors were healthy HIV-negative adults with no recently reported acute infections or vaccinations. All donors were Caucasian adults living in Nashville, Tennessee, USA. Magnetic negative selection was used to enrich CD4+ T cells, after which naive cells were positively selected on CD45RA and the negative fraction became the memory subset. Blood was collected by leukapheresis, and PBMCs were isolated by Ficoll-Histopaque density gradient centrifugation and then cryopreserved in liquid nitrogen vapor phase. Analytical flow cytometry was used to check the purity and quantity of every magnetically sorted T cell population. Genomic DNA was isolated from each sorted fraction and quantified by UV absorbance on a Nanodrop 2000c. For this clone: Its target antigen remains unknown. No much larger clone exists at a distance of one base, and base qualities are not known.

V and J are trimmed by 4 bases and 2 bases, and the gene matches miss 4 bases of the junction. From the cysteine up to the phenylalanine, the CDR3 has a length of 14 residues. Of all the DNA, just the CDR3 is kept, 42 bases in frame from base 1. CDR1 MNHEY and CDR2 SVGAGI were looked up in the germline V gene. Sequenced material: naive CD4+ T cells from PBMCs. The sample's cell subset or site label, in plain terms: CD45RA+ positively selected. This chain is built from TRBV6-5 and TRBJ2-5, with 7 bases in between that match TRBD1. The clonotype was recovered from a man in his late teens or twenties in good health. Some clones in this sample may be carry-over from other donors' samples. The encoded CDR3 is CASSFRDSQETQYF. The DNA sequence is TGTGCCAGCAGTTTCAGGGACAGTCAAGAGACCCAGTACTTC.